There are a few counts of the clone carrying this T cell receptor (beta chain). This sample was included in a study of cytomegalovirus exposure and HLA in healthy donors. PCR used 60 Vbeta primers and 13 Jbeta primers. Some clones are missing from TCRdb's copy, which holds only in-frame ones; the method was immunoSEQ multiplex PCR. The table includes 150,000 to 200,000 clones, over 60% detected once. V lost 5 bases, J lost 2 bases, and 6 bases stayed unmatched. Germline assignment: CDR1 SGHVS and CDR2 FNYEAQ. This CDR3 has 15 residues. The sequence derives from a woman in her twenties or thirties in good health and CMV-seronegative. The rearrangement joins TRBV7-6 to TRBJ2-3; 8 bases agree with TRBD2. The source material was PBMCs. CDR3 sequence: CASSDAGGPTDTQYF. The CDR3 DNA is TGTGCCAGCAGCGACGCGGGGGGCCCCACAGATACGCAGTATTTT.